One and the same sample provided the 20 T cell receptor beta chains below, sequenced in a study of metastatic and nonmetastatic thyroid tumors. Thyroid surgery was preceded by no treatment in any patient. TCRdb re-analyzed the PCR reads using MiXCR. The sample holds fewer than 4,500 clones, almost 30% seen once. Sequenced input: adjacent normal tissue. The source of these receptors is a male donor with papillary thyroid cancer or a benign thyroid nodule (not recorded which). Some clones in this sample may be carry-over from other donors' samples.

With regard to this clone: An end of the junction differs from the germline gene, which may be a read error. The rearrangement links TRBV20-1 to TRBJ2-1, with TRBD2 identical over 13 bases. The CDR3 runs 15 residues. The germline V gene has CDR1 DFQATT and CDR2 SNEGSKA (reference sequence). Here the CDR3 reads CSARTSGSVGNEQFF. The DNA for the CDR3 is TGCAGCGCTAGGACTAGCGGGAGTGTTGGCAATGAGCAGTTCTTC.

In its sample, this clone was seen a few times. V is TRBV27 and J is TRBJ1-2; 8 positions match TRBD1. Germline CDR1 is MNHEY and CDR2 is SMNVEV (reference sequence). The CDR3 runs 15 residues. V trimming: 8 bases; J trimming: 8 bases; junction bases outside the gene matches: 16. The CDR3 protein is CASRSGQGHFRGYTF. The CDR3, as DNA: TGTGCCAGCCGTTCTGGACAGGGACATTTTCGGGGCTACACCTTC.

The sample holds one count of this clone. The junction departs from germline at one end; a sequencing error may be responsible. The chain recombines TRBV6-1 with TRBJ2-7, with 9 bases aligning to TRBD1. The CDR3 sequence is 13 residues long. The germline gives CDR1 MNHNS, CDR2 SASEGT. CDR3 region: CASPGTGHYEHYF. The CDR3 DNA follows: TGTGCAAGCCCCGGGACAGGGCATTACGAGCATTACTTC.

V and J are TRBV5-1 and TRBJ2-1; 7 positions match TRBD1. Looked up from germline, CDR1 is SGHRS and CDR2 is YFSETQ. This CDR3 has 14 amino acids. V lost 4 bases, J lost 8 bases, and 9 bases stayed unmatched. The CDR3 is CASSEYRGLDEQFF. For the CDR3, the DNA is TGCGCCAGCAGCGAATACAGGGGATTGGATGAGCAGTTCTTC.

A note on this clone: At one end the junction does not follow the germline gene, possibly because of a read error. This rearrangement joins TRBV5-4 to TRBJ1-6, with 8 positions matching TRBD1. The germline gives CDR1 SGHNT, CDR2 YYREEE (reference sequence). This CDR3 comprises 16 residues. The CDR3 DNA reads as TGTGCCAGCAGCTACAGGGGGGGGGCCCCTGTGTCACCCTTCCACTTT. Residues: CASSYRGGAPVSPFHF.

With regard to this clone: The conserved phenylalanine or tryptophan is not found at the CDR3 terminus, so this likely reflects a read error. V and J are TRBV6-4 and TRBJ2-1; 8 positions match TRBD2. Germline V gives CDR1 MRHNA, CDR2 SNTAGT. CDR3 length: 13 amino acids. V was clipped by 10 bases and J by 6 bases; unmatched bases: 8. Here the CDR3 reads CATAIAGFNEQFV. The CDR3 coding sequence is TGTGCCACCGCGATAGCGGGGTTCAATGAGCAGTTCGTC.

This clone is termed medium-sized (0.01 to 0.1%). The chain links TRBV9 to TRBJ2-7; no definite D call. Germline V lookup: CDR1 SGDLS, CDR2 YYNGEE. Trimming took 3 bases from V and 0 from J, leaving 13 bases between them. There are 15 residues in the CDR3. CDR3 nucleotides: TGTGCCAGCAGCGCCATGGACGGAAACTCCTACGAGCAGTACTTC. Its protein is CASSAMDGNSYEQYF.

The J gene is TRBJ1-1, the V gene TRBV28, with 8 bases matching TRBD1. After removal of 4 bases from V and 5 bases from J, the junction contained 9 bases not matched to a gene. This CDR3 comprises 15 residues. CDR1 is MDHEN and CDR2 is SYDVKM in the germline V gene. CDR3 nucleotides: TGTGCCAGCAGTTACAGGGGGGGGGCGGGAACTGAAGCTTTCTTT. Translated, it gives CASSYRGGAGTEAFF. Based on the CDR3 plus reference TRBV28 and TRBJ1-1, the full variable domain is DVKVTQSSRYLVKRTGEKVFLECVQDMDHENMFWYRQDPGLGLRLIYFSYDVKMKEKGDIPEGYSVSREKKERFSLILESASTNQTSMYLCASSYRGGAGTEAFFGQGTRLTVV.

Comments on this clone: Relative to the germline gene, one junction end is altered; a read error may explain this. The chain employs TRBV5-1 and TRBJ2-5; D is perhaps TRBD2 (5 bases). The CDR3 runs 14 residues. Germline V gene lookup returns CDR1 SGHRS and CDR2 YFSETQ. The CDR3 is CASGLEDGQETQYF. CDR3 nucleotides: TGCGCCAGCGGCTTGGAGGACGGACAAGAGACCCAGTACTTC.

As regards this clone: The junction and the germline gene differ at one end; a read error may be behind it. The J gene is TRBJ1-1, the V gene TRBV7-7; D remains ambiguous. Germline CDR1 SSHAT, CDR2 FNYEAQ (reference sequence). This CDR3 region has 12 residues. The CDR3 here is CASSLMGLRTFF. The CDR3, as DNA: TGTGCTAGCAGCTTGATGGGTCTGAGAACTTTCTTT.

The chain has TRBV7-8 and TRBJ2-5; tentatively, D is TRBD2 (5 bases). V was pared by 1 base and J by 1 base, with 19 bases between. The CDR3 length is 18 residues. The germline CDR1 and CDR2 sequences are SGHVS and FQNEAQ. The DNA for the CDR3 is TGTGCCAGCAGCTTAGGGAGGACGGAAGCCTTCCGCCAAGAGACCCAGTACTTC. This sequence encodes CASSLGRTEAFRQETQYF.

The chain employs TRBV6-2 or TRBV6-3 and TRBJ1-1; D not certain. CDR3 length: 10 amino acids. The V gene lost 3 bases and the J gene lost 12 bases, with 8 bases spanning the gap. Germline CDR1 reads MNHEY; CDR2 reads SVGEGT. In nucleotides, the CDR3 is TGTGCCAGCAGTTATGGGGAAACTTTCTTT. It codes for CASSYGETFF.

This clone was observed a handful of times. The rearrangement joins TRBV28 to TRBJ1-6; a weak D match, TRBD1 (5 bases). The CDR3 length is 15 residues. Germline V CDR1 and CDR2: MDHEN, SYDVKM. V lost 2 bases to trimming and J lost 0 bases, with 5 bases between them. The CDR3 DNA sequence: TGTGCCAGCAGTTTACAGGGCTCCTATAATTCACCCCTCCACTTT. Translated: CASSLQGSYNSPLHF.

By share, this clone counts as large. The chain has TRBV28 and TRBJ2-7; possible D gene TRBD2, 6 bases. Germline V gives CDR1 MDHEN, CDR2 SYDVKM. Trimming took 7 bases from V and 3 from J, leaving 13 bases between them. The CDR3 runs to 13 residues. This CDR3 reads CASKWFGGYEQYF. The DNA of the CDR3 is TGTGCCAGCAAGTGGTTCGGGGGCTACGAGCAGTACTTC. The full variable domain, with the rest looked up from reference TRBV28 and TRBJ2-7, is DVKVTQSSRYLVKRTGEKVFLECVQDMDHENMFWYRQDPGLGLRLIYFSYDVKMKEKGDIPEGYSVSREKKERFSLILESASTNQTSMYLCASKWFGGYEQYFGPGTRLTVT.

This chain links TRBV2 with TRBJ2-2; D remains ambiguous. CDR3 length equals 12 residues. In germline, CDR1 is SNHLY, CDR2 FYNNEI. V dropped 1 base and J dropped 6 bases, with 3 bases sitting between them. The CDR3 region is CASSEDAGELFF. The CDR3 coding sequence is TGTGCCAGCAGTGAAGATGCCGGGGAGCTGTTTTTT.

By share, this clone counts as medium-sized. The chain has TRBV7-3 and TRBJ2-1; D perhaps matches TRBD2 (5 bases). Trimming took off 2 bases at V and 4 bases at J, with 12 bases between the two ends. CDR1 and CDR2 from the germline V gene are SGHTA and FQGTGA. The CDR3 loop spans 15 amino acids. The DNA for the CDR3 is TGTGCCAGCAGCTTAGAGGGAAGTTCGTACAATGAGCAGTTCTTC. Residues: CASSLEGSSYNEQFF.

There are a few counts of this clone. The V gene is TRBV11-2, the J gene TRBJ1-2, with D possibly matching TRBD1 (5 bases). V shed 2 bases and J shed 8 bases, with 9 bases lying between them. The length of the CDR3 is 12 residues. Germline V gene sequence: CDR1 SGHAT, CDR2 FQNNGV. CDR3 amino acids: CASSLIRGGYTF. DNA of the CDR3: TGTGCCAGCAGCTTAATTCGGGGGGGCTACACCTTC.

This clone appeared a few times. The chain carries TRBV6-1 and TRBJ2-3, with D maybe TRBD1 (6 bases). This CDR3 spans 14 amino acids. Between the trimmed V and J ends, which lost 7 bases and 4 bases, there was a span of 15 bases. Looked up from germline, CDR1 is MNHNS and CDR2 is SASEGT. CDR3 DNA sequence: TGTGCCAGCACCCGGGCAGGGGAAGCAGATACGCAGTATTTT. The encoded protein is CASTRAGEADTQYF.

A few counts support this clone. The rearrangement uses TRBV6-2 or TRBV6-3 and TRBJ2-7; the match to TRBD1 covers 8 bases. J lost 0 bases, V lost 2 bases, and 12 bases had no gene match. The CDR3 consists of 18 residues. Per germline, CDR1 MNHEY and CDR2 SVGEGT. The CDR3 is CASSYVFRGQESSYEQYF. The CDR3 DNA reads TGTGCCAGCAGTTACGTTTTCCGGGGACAGGAGAGCTCCTACGAGCAGTACTTC.

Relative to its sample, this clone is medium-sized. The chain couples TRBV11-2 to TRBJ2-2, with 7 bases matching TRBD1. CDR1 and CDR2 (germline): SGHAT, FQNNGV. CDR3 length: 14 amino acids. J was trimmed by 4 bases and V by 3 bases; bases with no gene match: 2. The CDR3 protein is CASSFGTVTGELFF. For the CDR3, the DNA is TGTGCCAGCAGCTTCGGGACAGTCACCGGGGAGCTGTTTTTT.